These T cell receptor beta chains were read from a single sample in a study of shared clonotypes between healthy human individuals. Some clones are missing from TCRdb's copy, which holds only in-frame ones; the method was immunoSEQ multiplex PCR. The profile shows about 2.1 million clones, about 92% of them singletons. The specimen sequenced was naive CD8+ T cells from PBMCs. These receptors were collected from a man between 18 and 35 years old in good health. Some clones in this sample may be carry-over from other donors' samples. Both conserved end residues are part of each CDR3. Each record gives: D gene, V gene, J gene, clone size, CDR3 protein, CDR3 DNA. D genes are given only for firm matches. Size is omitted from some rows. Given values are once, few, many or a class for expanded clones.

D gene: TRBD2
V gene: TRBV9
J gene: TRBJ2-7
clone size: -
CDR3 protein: CASTAGRESSYEQYF
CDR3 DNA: TGTGCCAGCACCGCCGGGCGGGAGAGCTCCTACGAGCAGTACTTC

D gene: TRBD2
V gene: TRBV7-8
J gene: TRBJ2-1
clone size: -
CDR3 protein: CASSPGLADYNEQFF
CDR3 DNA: TGTGCCAGCAGCCCGGGACTAGCGGACTACAATGAGCAGTTCTTC

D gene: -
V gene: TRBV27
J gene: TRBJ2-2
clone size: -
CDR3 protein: CASVSYTGELFF
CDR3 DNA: TGTGCCAGCGTAAGTTACACTGGGGAGCTGTTTTTT

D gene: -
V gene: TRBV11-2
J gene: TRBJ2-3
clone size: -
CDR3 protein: CASSHRGNLISTDTQYF
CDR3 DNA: TGTGCCAGCAGCCACCGGGGGAACTTAATAAGCACAGATACGCAGTATTTT

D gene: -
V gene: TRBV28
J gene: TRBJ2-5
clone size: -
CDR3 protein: CASSLWKRETQYF
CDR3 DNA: TGTGCCAGCAGTTTATGGAAGCGAGAGACCCAGTACTTC

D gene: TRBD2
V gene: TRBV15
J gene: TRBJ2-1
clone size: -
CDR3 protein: CATSPTSGSYNEQFF
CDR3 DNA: TGTGCCACCAGCCCGACTAGCGGGAGCTACAATGAGCAGTTCTTC

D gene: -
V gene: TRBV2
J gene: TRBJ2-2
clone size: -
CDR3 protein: CASIAFGTGELFF
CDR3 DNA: TGTGCCAGCATTGCCTTTGGGACCGGGGAGCTGTTTTTT

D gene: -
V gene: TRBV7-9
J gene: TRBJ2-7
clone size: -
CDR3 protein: CASSLGSPREAGPYEQYF
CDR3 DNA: TGTGCCAGCAGCCTGGGGTCCCCTCGCGAAGCAGGGCCCTACGAGCAGTACTTC

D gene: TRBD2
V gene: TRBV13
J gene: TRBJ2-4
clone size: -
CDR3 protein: CASSPTREGSAKNIQYF
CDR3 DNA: TGTGCCAGCAGCCCCACCCGGGAGGGTTCGGCCAAAAACATTCAGTACTTC

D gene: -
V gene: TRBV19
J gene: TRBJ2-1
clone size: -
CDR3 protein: CASSIRQDNEQFF
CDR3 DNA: TGTGCCAGTAGTATTAGGCAGGACAATGAGCAGTTCTTC

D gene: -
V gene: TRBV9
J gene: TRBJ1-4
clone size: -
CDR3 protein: CASSVGTANEKLFF
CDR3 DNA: TGTGCCAGCAGCGTAGGCACAGCTAATGAAAAACTGTTTTTT

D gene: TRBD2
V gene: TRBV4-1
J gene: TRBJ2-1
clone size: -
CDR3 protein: CASSQATSGRGNEQFF
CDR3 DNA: TGCGCCAGCAGCCAAGCGACTAGCGGGAGGGGCAATGAGCAGTTCTTC

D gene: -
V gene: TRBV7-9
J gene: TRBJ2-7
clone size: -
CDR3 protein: CASSLGVSYEQYF
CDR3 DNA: TGTGCCAGCAGCTTAGGCGTGTCCTACGAGCAGTACTTC

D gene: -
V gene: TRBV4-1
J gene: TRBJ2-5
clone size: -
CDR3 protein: CASSLPGETQYF
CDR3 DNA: TGCGCCAGCAGCCTCCCCGGGGAGACCCAGTACTTC

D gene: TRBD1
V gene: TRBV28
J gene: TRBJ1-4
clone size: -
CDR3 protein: CASSSLTGSGVIREKLFF
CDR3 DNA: TGTGCCAGCAGCTCCCTGACAGGGAGCGGAGTAATTAGAGAAAAACTGTTTTTT

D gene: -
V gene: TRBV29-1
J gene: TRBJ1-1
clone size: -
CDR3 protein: CSVQLTNTEAFF
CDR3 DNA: TGCAGCGTTCAACTTACCAACACTGAAGCTTTCTTT

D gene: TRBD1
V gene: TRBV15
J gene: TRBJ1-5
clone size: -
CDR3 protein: CATRGTGSQPQHF
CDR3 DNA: TGTGCCACCAGGGGGACAGGGAGTCAGCCCCAGCATTTT

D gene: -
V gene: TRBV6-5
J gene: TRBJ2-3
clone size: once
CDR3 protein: CASSYERVSTDTQYF
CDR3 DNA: TGTGCCAGCAGTTACGAGCGGGTTAGCACGGATACGCAGTATTTT

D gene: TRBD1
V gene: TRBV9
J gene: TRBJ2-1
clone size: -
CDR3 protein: CASSVDRGWANEQFF
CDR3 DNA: TGTGCCAGCAGCGTCGACAGGGGTTGGGCTAATGAGCAGTTCTTC

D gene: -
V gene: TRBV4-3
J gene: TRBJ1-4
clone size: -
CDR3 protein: CASSQDSSRRSTNEKLFF
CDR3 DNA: TGCGCCAGCAGCCAAGATAGTAGCAGGCGTTCAACTAATGAAAAACTGTTTTTT

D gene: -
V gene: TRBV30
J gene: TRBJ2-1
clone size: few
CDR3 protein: CAWSDLLESVYNEQFF
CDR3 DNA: TGTGCCTGGAGTGACTTACTAGAATCGGTCTACAATGAGCAGTTCTTC

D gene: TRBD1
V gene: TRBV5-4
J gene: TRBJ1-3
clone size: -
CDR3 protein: CASSPTELTGRSGNTIYF
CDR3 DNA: TGTGCCAGCAGCCCGACCGAGTTGACAGGGCGCTCTGGAAACACCATATATTTT

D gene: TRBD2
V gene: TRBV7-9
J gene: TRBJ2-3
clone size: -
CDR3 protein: CASSSRLAGGSTDTQYF
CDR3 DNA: TGTGCCAGCAGCTCCCGACTAGCGGGAGGTAGCACAGATACGCAGTATTTT

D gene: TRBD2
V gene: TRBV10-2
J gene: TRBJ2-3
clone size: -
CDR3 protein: CASSGASGPDTQYF
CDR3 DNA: TGCGCCAGCAGTGGTGCTAGCGGACCAGATACGCAGTATTTT

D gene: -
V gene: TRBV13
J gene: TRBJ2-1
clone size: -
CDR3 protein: CASSGGPGGTDEQFF
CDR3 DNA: TGTGCCAGCAGCGGTGGACCTGGGGGTACAGATGAGCAGTTCTTC

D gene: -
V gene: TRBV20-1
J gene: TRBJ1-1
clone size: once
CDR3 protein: CSAFRVTEAFF
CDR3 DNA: TGCAGTGCTTTCAGGGTAACTGAAGCTTTCTTT

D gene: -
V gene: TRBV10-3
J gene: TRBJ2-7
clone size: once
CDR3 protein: CAIGGYEQYF
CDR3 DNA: TGTGCCATCGGTGGTTACGAGCAGTACTTC

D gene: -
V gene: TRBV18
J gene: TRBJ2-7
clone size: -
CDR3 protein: CASSQGVMTYEQYF
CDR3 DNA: TGTGCCAGCTCACAGGGGGTCATGACCTACGAGCAGTACTTC

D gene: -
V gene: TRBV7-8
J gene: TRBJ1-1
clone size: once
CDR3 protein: CASSSQGTEAFF
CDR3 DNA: TGTGCCAGCAGCTCCCAGGGTACTGAAGCTTTCTTT

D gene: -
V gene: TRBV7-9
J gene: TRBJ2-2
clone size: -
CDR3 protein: CASSLVGTTKDTGELFF
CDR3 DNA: TGTGCCAGCAGCTTAGTAGGGACAACGAAGGACACCGGGGAGCTGTTTTTT

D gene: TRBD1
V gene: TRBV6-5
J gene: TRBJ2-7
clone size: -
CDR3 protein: CASSYAKGQGAHEQYF
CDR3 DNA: TGTGCCAGCAGTTACGCAAAAGGACAGGGGGCCCACGAGCAGTACTTC

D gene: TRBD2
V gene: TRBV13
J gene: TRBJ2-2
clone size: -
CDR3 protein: CASSPGGGYTGELFF
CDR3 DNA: TGTGCCAGCAGCCCCGGGGGGGGCTACACCGGGGAGCTGTTTTTT

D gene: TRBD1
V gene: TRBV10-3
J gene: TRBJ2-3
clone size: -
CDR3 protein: CAISEGQGSTDTQYF
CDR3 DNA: TGTGCCATCAGTGAAGGACAGGGAAGCACAGATACGCAGTATTTT